These 11 T cell receptor beta chains share one sample of origin, sequenced in a study of T cells after yellow fever vaccination. TCRdb fed the 5' RACE reads into MiXCR, producing one record per CDR3 protein. The table lists about 360,000 distinct CDR3 sequences, approximately 6% of them singletons. The sample was PBMCs, taken 5 days after the yellow fever booster vaccination. Receptors were obtained from a man aged 25-40 years who received the YFV17D yellow fever vaccine.

This rearrangement joins TRBV5-1 to TRBJ2-3; D assignment may be TRBD1 or TRBD2 (6 bases each). Trimming took 5 bases from V and 0 from J, leaving 13 bases between them. CDR1 and CDR2 (germline): SGHRS, YFSETQ. This CDR3 comprises 15 residues. For the CDR3, the DNA is TGCGCCAGCAGGGATACAGGGACTAGCACAGATACGCAGTATTTT. Its translation is CASRDTGTSTDTQYF.

The sample holds a few counts of this clonotype. The chain links TRBV7-2 to TRBJ1-4; TRBD1 matches at 9 bases. V was clipped by 3 bases and J by 4 bases; unmatched bases: 6. Germline CDR1 and CDR2: SGHTA and FQGNSA. CDR3 length: 16 residues. For the CDR3, the DNA is TGTGCCAGCAGCTTGACAGGGGGTCTTAGTAATGAAAAACTGTTTTTT. Translating gives CASSLTGGLSNEKLFF.

This clonotype occurred a few times. The chain has TRBV25-1 and TRBJ2-4; weak D call: TRBD1 (6 bases). This CDR3 has 16 amino acids. CDR1 and CDR2 from the germline V gene are MGHDK and SYGVNS. V dropped 3 bases and J dropped 2 bases, with 14 bases sitting between them. The CDR3: CASSDPGRDTKNIQYF. CDR3 DNA: TGTGCCAGCAGTGACCCGGGAAGGGACACCAAAAACATTCAGTACTTC.

This clonotype showed up just a few times. The chain is built from TRBV18 and TRBJ2-3, with TRBD1 identical over 11 bases. CDR1 and CDR2 (germline): KGHSH, LQKENI. Unmatched junction bases numbered 9, after V lost 3 bases and J lost 7 bases. This CDR3 has 16 residues. CDR3 loop: CASSPSGTGGLNTQYF. The CDR3 DNA follows: TGTGCCAGCTCACCCTCCGGGACAGGGGGATTAAATACGCAGTATTTT.

This clonotype occurred a few times. The genes are TRBV30 and TRBJ2-1; D may match TRBD1 or TRBD2 (5 bases each). This CDR3 has 14 residues. V dropped 7 bases and J dropped 2 bases, with 15 bases sitting between them. CDR1 GTSNPN and CDR2 SVGIG come from the germline V gene (reference sequence). CDR3: CAFTGPNAYNEQFF. For the CDR3, the DNA is TGTGCCTTCACGGGACCTAATGCCTACAATGAGCAGTTCTTC.

There are many counts of this clonotype. V and J are TRBV20-1 and TRBJ2-3; TRBD2 matches 8 bases. V shed 5 bases and J 4 bases; nucleotides not matched to a gene: 2. The CDR3 runs 12 residues. The germline gives CDR1 DFQATT, CDR2 SNEGSKA (reference sequence). The CDR3 nucleotides are TGCAGTGCTTCGGGAGGGGCAGATACGCAGTATTTT. Its translation is CSASGGADTQYF.

The chain uses TRBV4-3 and TRBJ2-4; either TRBD1 or TRBD2 may supply D (5 bases each). The CDR3 spans 17 residues. Per germline, CDR1 LGHNA and CDR2 YSLEER. Trimming removed 3 bases at V and 8 bases at J, with 23 bases between. The CDR3 DNA follows: TGCGCCAGCAGCCACCAACCTCCGACCGGGCCGGGGCACATTCAGTACTTC. This translates into CASSHQPPTGPGHIQYF.

This clonotype was seen a few times. This chain connects TRBV5-5 to TRBJ1-1; D unclear. Between the trimmed V and J ends, which lost 4 bases and 1 base, there was a span of 8 bases. The CDR3 is 13 residues long. In germline, CDR1 is SGHKS, CDR2 YYEKEE (reference sequence). The CDR3 spells CASSVIENTEAFF. CDR3 sequence (DNA): TGTGCCAGCAGCGTCATTGAGAACACTGAAGCTTTCTTT.

The rearrangement joins TRBV11-2 to TRBJ1-2, with unresolved D. The V gene lost 3 bases and the J gene lost 1 base, with 9 bases spanning the gap. Looked up from germline, CDR1 is SGHAT and CDR2 is FQNNGV. This CDR3 region has 14 residues. CDR3 loop: CASSFSDGNYGYTF. The CDR3 region has the DNA TGTGCCAGCAGCTTTTCCGACGGTAACTATGGCTACACCTTC.

This clonotype was recorded at least ten times. The gene calls are TRBV5-1 and TRBJ2-5; no definite D call. V was trimmed by 6 bases and J by 7 bases, leaving 13 bases between them. Germline V gene sequence: CDR1 SGHRS, CDR2 YFSETQ. The CDR3 is 12 amino acids. The CDR3 nucleotides read TGCGCCAGCAACCTTGGCGACGGGACCCAGTACTTC. It yields the protein CASNLGDGTQYF.

In this sample, this clonotype turned up many times. The chain combines TRBV4-2 with TRBJ2-5; D not resolved. Germline CDR1 reads LGHNA; CDR2 reads YNFKEQ. The germline V and J ends were trimmed by 4 bases and 1 base, with 7 bases remaining between them. The CDR3 loop spans 13 amino acids. CDR3 loop: CASSPRTQETQYF. CDR3 coding DNA: TGTGCCAGCAGCCCGAGGACCCAAGAGACCCAGTACTTC.